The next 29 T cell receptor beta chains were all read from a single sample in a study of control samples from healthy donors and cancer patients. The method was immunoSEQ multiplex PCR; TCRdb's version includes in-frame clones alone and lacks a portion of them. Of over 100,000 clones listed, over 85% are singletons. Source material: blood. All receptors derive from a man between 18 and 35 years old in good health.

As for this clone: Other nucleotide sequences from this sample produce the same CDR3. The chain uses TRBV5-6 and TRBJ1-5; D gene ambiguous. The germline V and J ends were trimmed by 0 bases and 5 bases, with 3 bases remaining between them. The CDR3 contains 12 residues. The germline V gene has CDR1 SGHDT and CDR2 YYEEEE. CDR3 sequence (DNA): TGTGCCAGCAGCTTGGTCGATCAGCCCCAGCATTTT. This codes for CASSLVDQPQHF.

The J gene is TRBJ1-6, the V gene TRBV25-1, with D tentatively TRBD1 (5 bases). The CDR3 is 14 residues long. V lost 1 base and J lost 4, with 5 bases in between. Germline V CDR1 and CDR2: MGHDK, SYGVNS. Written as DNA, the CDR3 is TGTGCCAGCAGTGAATCAGGGTATAATTCACCCCTCCACTTT. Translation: CASSESGYNSPLHF.

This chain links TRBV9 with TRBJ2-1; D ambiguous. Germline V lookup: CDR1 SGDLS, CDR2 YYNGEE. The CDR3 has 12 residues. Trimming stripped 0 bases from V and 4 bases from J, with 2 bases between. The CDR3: CASSVGYNEQFF. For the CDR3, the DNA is TGTGCCAGCAGCGTAGGGTACAATGAGCAGTTCTTC.

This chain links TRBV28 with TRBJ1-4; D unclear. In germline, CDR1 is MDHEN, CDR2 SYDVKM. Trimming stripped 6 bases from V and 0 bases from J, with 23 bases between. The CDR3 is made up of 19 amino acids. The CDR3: CASSHLIPRLTATNEKLFF. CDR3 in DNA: TGTGCCAGCAGCCACTTAATCCCCAGGCTTACTGCAACTAATGAAAAACTGTTTTTT.

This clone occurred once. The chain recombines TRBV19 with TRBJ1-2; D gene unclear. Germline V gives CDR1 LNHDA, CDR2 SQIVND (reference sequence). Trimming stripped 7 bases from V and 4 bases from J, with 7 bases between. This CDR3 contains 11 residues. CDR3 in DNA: TGTGCCAGTACCCAGACCTATGGCTACACCTTC. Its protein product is CASTQTYGYTF.

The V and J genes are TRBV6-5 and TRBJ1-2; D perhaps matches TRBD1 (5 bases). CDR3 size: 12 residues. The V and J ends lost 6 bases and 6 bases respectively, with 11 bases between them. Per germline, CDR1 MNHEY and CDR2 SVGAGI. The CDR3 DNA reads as TGTGCCAGCAGCGAGGAAGGGGATGGCTACACCTTC. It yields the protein CASSEEGDGYTF.

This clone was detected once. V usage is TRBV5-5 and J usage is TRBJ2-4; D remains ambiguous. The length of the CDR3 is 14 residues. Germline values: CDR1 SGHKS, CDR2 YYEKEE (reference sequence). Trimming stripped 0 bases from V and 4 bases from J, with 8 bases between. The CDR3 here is CASSLVSAKNIQYF. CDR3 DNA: TGTGCCAGCAGCTTGGTGTCAGCAAAAAACATTCAGTACTTC.

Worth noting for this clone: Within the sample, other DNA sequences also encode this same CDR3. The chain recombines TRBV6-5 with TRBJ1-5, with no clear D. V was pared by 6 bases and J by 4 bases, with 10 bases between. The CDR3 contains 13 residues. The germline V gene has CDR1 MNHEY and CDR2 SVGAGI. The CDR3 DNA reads TGTGCCAGCAGCCGGGGAAGGAATCAGCCCCAGCATTTT. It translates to CASSRGRNQPQHF.

The chain's CDR3 is CATSRGGGAVTDEQYF. CDR3 in DNA: TGTGCCACCAGCAGAGGAGGGGGGGCAGTAACAGACGAGCAGTACTTC. The chain has TRBV15 and TRBJ2-7, with D possibly being TRBD2 (7 bases). V lost 1 base and J 5 bases, leaving 18 bases between the germline ends. The CDR3 has 16 residues. From germline, CDR1 is LNHNV and CDR2 YYDKDF (reference sequence).

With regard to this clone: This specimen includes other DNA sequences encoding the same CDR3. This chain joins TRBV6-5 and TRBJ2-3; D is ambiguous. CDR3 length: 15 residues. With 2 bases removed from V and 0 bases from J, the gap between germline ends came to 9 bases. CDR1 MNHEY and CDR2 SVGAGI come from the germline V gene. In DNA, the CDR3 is TGTGCCAGCAGTTACAAGGGCAGGAGCACAGATACGCAGTATTTT. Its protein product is CASSYKGRSTDTQYF.

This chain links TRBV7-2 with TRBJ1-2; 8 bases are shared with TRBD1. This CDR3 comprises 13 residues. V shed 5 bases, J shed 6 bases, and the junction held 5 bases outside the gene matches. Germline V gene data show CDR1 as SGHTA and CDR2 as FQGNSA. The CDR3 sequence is CASSDGQGHGYTF. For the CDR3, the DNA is TGTGCCAGCAGCGACGGACAGGGTCATGGCTACACCTTC.

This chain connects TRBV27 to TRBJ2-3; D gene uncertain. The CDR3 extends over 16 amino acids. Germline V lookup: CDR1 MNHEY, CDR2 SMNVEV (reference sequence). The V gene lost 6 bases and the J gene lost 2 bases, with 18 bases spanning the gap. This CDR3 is CASSPTWLVSTDTQYF. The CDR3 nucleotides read TGTGCCAGCAGCCCCACTTGGTTGGTGTCCACAGATACGCAGTATTTT.

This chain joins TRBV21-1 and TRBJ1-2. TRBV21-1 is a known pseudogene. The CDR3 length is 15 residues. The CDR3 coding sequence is TGTGCCAGCAGCAAATGGACGGGTACTAACTATGGCTACACCTTC. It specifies CASSKWTGTNYGYTF.

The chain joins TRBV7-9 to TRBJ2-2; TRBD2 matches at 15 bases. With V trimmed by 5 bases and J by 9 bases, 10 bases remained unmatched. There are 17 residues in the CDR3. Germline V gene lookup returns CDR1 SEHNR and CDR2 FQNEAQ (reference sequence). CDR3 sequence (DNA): TGTGCCAGCAGCCCCCCACCCGGGACTAGCGGGGGGCGGGAGCTGTTTTTT. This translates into CASSPPPGTSGGRELFF.

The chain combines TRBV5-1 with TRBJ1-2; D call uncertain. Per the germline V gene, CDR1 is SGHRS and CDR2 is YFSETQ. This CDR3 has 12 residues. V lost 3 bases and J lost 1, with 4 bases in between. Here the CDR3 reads CASSWGNYGYTF. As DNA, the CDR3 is TGCGCCAGCAGCTGGGGTAACTATGGCTACACCTTC. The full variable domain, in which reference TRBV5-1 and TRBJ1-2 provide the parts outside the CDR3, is KAGVTQTPRYLIKTRGQQVTLSCSPISGHRSVSWYQQTPGQGLQFLFEYFSETQRNKGNFPGRFSGRQFSNSRSEMNVSTLELGDSALYLCASSWGNYGYTFGSGTRLTVV.

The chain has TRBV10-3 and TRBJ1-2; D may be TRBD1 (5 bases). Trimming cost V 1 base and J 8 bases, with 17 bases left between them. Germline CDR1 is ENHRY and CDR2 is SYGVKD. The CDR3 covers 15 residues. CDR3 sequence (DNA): TGTGCCATCAGTGAGTTCACAGGACTAGAGGGGGGCTACACCTTC. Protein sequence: CAISEFTGLEGGYTF.

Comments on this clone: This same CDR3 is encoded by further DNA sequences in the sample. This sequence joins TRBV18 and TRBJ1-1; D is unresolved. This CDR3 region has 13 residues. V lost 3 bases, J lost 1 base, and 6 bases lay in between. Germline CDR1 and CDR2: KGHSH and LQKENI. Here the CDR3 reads CASSPAGNTEAFF. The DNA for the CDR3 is TGTGCCAGCTCACCGGCAGGGAACACTGAAGCTTTCTTT.

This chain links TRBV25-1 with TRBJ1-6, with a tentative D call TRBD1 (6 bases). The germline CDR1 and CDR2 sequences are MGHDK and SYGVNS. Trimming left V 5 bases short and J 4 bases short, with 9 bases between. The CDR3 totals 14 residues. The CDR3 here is CASSSQGYNSPLHF. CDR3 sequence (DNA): TGTGCCAGCAGTTCCCAGGGGTATAATTCACCCCTCCACTTT.

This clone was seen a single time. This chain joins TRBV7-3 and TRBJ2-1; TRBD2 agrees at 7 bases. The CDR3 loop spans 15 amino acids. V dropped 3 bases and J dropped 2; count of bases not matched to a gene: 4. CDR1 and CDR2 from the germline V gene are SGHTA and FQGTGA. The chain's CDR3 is CASSLSGRTYNEQFF. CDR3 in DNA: TGTGCCAGCAGCTTGTCCGGGAGGACCTACAATGAGCAGTTCTTC.

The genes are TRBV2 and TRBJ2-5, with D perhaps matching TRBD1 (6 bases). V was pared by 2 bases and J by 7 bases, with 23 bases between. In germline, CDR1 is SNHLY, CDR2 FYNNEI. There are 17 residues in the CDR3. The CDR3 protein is CASSEIGQQASGGTQYF. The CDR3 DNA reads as TGTGCCAGCAGTGAAATCGGACAGCAGGCGTCAGGTGGGACCCAGTACTTC.

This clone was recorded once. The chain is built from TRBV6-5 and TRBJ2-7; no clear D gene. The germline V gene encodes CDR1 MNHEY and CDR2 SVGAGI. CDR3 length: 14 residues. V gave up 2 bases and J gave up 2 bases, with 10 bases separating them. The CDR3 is CASSYTAGPYEQYF. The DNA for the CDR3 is TGTGCCAGCAGTTACACGGCCGGCCCCTACGAGCAGTACTTC.

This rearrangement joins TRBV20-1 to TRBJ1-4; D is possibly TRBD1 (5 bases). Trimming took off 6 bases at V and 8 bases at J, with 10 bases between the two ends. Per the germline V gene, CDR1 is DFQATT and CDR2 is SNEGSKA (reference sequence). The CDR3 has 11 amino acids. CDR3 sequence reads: CSATWTEKLFF. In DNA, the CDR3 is TGCAGTGCCACTTGGACAGAAAAACTGTTTTTT.

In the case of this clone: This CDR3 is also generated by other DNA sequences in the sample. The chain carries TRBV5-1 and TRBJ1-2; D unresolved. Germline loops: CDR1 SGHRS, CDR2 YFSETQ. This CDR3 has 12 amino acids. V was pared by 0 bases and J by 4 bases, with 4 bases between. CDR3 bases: TGCGCCAGCAGCTTGGGCAGCTATGGCTACACCTTC. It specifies CASSLGSYGYTF.

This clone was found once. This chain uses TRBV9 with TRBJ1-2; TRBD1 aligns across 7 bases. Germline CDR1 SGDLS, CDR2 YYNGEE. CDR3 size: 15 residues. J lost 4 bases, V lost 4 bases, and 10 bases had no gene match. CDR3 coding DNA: TGTGCCAGCAGCTCTCGACAGGGAAGGACCTATGGCTACACCTTC. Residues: CASSSRQGRTYGYTF.

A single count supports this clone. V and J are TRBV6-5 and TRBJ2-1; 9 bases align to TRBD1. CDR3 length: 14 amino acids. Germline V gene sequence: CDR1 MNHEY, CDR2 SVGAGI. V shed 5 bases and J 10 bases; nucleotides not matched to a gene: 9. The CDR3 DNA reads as TGTGCCAGCAGTCCGTTCTCCGGGACAGGGGAGCAGTTCTTC. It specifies CASSPFSGTGEQFF.

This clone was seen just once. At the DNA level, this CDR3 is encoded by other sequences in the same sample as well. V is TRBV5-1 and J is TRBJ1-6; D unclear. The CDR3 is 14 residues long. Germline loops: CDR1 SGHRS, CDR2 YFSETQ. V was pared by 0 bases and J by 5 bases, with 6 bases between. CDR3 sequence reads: CASSLAGDNSPLHF. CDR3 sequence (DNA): TGCGCCAGCAGCTTGGCCGGGGATAATTCACCCCTCCACTTT.

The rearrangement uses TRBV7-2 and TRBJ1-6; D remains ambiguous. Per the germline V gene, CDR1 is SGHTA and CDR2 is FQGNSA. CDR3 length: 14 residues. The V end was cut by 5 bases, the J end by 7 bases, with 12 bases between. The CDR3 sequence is CASSPSILNSPLHF. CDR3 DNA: TGTGCCAGCAGCCCGTCGATCCTCAATTCACCCCTCCACTTT.

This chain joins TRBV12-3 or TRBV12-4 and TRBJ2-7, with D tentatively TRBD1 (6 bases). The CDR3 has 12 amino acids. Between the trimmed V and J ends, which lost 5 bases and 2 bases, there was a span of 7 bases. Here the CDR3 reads CASSGQTYEQYF. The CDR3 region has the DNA TGTGCCAGCAGTGGACAGACCTACGAGCAGTACTTC.

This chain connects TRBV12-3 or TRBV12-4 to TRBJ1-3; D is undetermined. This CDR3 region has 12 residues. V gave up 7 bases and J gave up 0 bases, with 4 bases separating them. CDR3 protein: CASTLSGNTIYF. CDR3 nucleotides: TGTGCCAGCACCCTCTCTGGAAACACCATATATTTT.